Sequencing of this TCR beta chain was carried out in a study of T cell responses to AZD1222 COVID-19 vaccine. With regard to this clone: What it binds is not known.

The CDR3 sequence is 19 residues long. Trimming left V 6 bases short and J 0 bases short, with 21 bases between. The V gene's germline CDR1 is MNHEY and CDR2 SMNVEV (reference sequence). Findings of the study overall: Repertoires were obtained only post-peak T cell response. Spike-specific TCR breadth and depth went up after people got two AZD1222 doses. At 160-218 and 743-854, vaccine-associated CD4 TCRs were dominant, and they spanned spike.

Second-dose intervals near 4 or 12 weeks were combined. TCRdb's table, derived via immunoSEQ multiplex PCR, lists solely in-frame clones and lacks some. The table includes 77,000 or so clones, roughly 84% detected once. The TCR sequence derives from an adult who received the AZD1222 COVID-19 vaccine. The material was peripheral blood, obtained 28 days after the second AZD1222 dose. V usage is TRBV27 and J usage is TRBJ1-6, with no clear D. The CDR3 nucleotides are TGTGCCAGCAGCTTCCTCGGGCCAGCCGCCAGCTCCTATAATTCACCCCTCCACTTT. Protein: CASSFLGPAASSYNSPLHF.